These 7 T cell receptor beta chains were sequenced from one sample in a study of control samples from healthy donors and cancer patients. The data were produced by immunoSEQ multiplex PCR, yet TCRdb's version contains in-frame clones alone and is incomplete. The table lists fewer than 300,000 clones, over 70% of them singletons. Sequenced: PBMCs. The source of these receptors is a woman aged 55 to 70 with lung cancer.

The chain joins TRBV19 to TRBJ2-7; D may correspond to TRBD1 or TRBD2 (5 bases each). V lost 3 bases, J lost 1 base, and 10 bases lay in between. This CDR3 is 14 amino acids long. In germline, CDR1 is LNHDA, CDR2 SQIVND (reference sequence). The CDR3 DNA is TGTGCCAGTAGTATCCGGGACGGATCCTACGAGCAGTACTTC. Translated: CASSIRDGSYEQYF.

The CDR3 region has the DNA TGTGCCAGCAGCCAAGCTCTCCTAAGGCGAACTACCTACGAGCAGTACTTC. The encoded protein is CASSQALLRRTTYEQYF. The genes are TRBV3-1 (or the pseudogene TRBV3-2) and TRBJ2-7; D is unresolved. Germline CDR1 reads LGHDT; CDR2 reads YNNKEL (reference sequence). The CDR3 totals 17 residues. V lost 1 base and J lost 2, with 18 bases in between.

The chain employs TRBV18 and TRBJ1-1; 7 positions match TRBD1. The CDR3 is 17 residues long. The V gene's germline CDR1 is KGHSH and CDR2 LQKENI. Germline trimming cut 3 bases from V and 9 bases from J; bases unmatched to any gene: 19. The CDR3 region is CASSPQDASGGAFKAFF. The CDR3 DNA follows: TGTGCCAGCTCACCCCAGGACGCGTCAGGGGGGGCGTTCAAAGCTTTCTTT.

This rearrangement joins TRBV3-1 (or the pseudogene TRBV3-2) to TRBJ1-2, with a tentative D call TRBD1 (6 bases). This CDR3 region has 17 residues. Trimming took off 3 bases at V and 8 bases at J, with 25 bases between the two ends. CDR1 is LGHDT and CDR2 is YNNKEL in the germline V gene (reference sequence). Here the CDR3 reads CASSHLIAGGDSGGYTF. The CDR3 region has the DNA TGTGCCAGCAGCCATCTCATCGCGGGGGGCGATTCAGGAGGCTACACCTTC.

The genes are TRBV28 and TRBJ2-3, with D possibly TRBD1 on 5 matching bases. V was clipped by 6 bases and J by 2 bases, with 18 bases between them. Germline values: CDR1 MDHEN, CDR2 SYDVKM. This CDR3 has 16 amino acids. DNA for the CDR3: TGTGCCAGCAGACCCCGGACAAACGCTTACACAGATACGCAGTATTTT. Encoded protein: CASRPRTNAYTDTQYF. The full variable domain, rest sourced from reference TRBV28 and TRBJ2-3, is DVKVTQSSRYLVKRTGEKVFLECVQDMDHENMFWYRQDPGLGLRLIYFSYDVKMKEKGDIPEGYSVSREKKERFSLILESASTNQTSMYLCASRPRTNAYTDTQYFGPGTRLTVL.

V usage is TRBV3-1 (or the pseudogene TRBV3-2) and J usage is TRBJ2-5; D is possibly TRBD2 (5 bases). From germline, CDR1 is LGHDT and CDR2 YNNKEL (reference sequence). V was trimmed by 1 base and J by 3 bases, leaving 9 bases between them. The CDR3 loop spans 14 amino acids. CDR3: CASSQGTGEETQYF. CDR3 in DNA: TGTGCCAGCAGCCAAGGGACTGGAGAAGAGACCCAGTACTTC.

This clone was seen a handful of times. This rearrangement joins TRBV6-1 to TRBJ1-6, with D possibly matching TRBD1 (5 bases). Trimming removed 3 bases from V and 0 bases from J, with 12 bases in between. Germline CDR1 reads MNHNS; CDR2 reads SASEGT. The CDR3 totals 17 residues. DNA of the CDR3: TGTGCCAGCAGTGATGGGGACCTAGGCTCCTATAATTCACCCCTCCACTTT. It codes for CASSDGDLGSYNSPLHF.